The clone carrying this T cell receptor (beta chain) has just one count. As yet, its antigen is unknown. The length of the CDR3 is 15 residues. Germline CDR1 and CDR2: MDHEN and SYDVKM. Losses at the gene ends were 7 bases for V and 6 bases for J; bases not matched to a gene: 12. The data derive from a study of T-cell memory formation after mild COVID-19. Study-wide background: There were largely donor-specific TCR clusters. The study, taken as a whole, reports: Pre-infection memory carried some responding clones, suggesting that cross-reactive memory joined. Contracting clones, day 15 to 85, had balanced CD4/CD8, and later expanders favored CD4+.

Using constant-segment primers, 5'RACE produced TCR alpha and TCR beta cDNA libraries carrying sample barcodes and UMIs. TCRdb re-derived calls from the 5' RACE reads in MiXCR, one entry per CDR3 protein. This sample yields hundreds of thousands of distinct CDR3 sequences, of which 20% to 30% are seen a single time; about 12% belongs to the top ten. Sequencing was performed on PBMCs or a T cell subset sorted from them (not recorded which). This receptor was obtained from an adult woman who had mild COVID-19 (a few samples of this study predate the infection). Cell type and time point are not known. The J gene is TRBJ2-3, the V gene TRBV28, with 8 bases lining up with TRBD1. This CDR3 reads CASTPDRAVRDTQYF. CDR3 coding DNA: TGTGCCAGCACCCCGGACAGGGCGGTGCGGGATACGCAGTATTTT.